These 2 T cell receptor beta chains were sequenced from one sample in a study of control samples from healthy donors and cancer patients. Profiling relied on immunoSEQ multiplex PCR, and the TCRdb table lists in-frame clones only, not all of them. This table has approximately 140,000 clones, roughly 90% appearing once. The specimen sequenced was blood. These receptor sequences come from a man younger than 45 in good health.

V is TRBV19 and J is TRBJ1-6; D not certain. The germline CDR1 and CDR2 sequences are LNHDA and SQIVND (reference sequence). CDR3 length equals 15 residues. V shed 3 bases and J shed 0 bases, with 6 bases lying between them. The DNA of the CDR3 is TGTGCCAGTAGTATCGGGAGCTCCTATAATTCACCCCTCCACTTT. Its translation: CASSIGSSYNSPLHF.

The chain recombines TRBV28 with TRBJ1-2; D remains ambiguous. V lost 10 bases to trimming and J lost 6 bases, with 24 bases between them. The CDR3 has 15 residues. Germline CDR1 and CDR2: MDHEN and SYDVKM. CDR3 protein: CATWVLAGEVNGYTF. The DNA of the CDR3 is TGTGCCACTTGGGTTTTGGCGGGCGAAGTAAATGGCTACACCTTC.